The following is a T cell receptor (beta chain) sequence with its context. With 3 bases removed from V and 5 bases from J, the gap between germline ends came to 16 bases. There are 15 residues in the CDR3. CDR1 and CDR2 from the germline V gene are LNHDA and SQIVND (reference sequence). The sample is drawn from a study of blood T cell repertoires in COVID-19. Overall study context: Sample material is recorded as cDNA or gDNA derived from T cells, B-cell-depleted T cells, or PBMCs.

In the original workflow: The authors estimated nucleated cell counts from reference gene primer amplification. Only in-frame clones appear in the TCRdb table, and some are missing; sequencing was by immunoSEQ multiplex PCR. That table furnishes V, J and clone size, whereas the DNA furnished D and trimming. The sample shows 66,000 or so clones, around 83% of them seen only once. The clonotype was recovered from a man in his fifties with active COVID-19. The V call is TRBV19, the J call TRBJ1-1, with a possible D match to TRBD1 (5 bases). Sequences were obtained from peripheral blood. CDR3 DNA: TGTGCCAGTAGTATCGGCTCTGGGGGGATGACTGAAGCTTTCTTT. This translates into CASSIGSGGMTEAFF.